The 19 T cell receptor beta chains below come from one sample, sequenced in a study of cytomegalovirus exposure and HLA in healthy donors. The primer mix had 60 Vbeta and 13 Jbeta primers. Repertoires were generated with immunoSEQ multiplex PCR, while TCRdb's copy carries only in-frame clones and drops some. Seen here are about 140,000 clones, over 60% observed once, and the top ten hold roughly 1.6%. Input material: PBMCs. These receptors were taken from a female donor in good health and CMV-seronegative.

The chain has TRBV6-5 and TRBJ1-1; 7 bases are shared with TRBD1. CDR3 length equals 14 residues. With V trimmed by 6 bases and J by 1 base, 5 bases remained unmatched. Germline V gene sequence: CDR1 MNHEY, CDR2 SVGAGI. The CDR3 is CASREQGRNTEAFF. In nucleotides, the CDR3 is TGTGCCAGCAGGGAACAGGGGAGGAACACTGAAGCTTTCTTT.

The CDR3 here is CASSPPTGNTGELFF. In DNA, the CDR3 is TGTGCCAGCAGCCCTCCGACAGGGAACACCGGGGAGCTGTTTTTT. The gene calls are TRBV11-2 and TRBJ2-2; a possible D gene is TRBD1 (6 bases). This CDR3 comprises 15 residues. Trimming took off 5 bases at V and 1 base at J, with 11 bases between the two ends. Germline V lookup: CDR1 SGHAT, CDR2 FQNNGV.

V and J are TRBV28 and TRBJ1-2; D is possibly TRBD1 (6 bases). The germline V gene encodes CDR1 MDHEN and CDR2 SYDVKM. V was trimmed by 4 bases and J by 8 bases, leaving 11 bases between them. The CDR3 loop spans 12 amino acids. For the CDR3, the DNA is TGTGCCAGCAGTTCCACAGGGAACGGCTACACCTTC. Its protein is CASSSTGNGYTF.

This clone came up a few times. The chain uses TRBV7-8 and TRBJ1-5; 10 nucleotides match TRBD1. The CDR3 totals 15 residues. Germline V CDR1 and CDR2: SGHVS, FQNEAQ. The V and J ends lost 4 bases and 7 bases, in that order; junction bases with no gene match: 7. The CDR3 sequence is CASSYVGQGSQPQHF. DNA for the CDR3: TGTGCCAGCAGCTATGTGGGACAGGGGAGCCAGCCCCAGCATTTT.

The chain recombines TRBV7-3 with TRBJ2-3; 11 bases match TRBD1. Germline lookup yields CDR1 SGHTA and CDR2 FQGTGA. The V and J ends lost 4 bases and 1 base, in that order; junction bases with no gene match: 1. The CDR3 length is 15 residues. The CDR3: CASSSGQGGTDTQYF. The CDR3 bases are TGTGCCAGCAGCTCGGGACAGGGGGGCACAGATACGCAGTATTTT.

This sequence joins TRBV9 and TRBJ2-3; TRBD1 matches at 8 bases. The CDR3 is 16 residues long. Germline V gene lookup returns CDR1 SGDLS and CDR2 YYNGEE. V lost 4 bases and J lost 5; bases outside the gene matches: 12. For the CDR3, the DNA is TGTGCCAGCAGCCTAGACAGGGGCCACCAGGGAGATACGCAGTATTTT. It codes for CASSLDRGHQGDTQYF.

V usage is TRBV7-3 and J usage is TRBJ2-1; 9 bases agree with TRBD2. Germline CDR1 and CDR2: SGHTA and FQGTGA. The length of the CDR3 is 16 residues. Trimming took 6 bases from V and 0 from J; bases not matched to a gene: 6. CDR3: CASSASGTSSYNEQFF. DNA of the CDR3: TGTGCCAGCAGTGCTAGCGGGACTAGCTCCTACAATGAGCAGTTCTTC.

The rearrangement uses TRBV2 and TRBJ2-7; no clear D gene. The CDR3 runs 12 residues. The germline V gene has CDR1 SNHLY and CDR2 FYNNEI. The V and J ends lost 3 bases and 4 bases respectively, with 7 bases between them. In DNA, the CDR3 is TGTGCCAGCAGTGAGGTACTATACGAGCAGTACTTC. It encodes CASSEVLYEQYF.

In DNA, the CDR3 is TGCAGCGTTGGGGGGGTTAGGGACCGACTAGGCTACACCTTC. This gives the protein CSVGGVRDRLGYTF. This chain joins TRBV29-1 and TRBJ1-2, with D possibly TRBD1 on 5 matching bases. Trimming removed 4 bases at V and 8 bases at J, with 20 bases between. CDR3 length: 14 amino acids. Germline assignment: CDR1 SQVTM and CDR2 ANQGSEA.

The chain is built from TRBV16 and TRBJ2-7, with TRBD1 matching 9 bases. Per the germline V gene, CDR1 is KGHSY and CDR2 is FQNENV. After removal of 4 bases from V and 0 bases from J, the junction contained 7 bases not matched to a gene. This CDR3 region has 16 residues. CDR3 bases: TGTGCCAGCAGCCTGCGGACAGGGGACTACTCCTACGAGCAGTACTTC. Translated: CASSLRTGDYSYEQYF.

The rearrangement links TRBV7-3 to TRBJ1-1, with D tentatively TRBD1 (5 bases). Germline CDR1 reads SGHTA; CDR2 reads FQGTGA. V lost 5 bases, J lost 5 bases, and 24 bases lay in between. This CDR3 is 17 amino acids long. CDR3 loop: CASSPSPLGRGRTEAFF. The DNA for the CDR3 is TGTGCCAGCAGCCCCAGCCCCCTGGGGCGGGGAAGGACTGAAGCTTTCTTT.

The chain employs TRBV7-2 and TRBJ1-5, with a possible D match to TRBD1 (5 bases). The V gene's germline CDR1 is SGHTA and CDR2 FQGNSA. The V and J ends lost 1 base and 3 bases respectively, with 10 bases between them. CDR3 length equals 15 residues. The CDR3 coding sequence is TGTGCCAGCAGCTTAGAATCGGGGGTCAATCAGCCCCAGCATTTT. Its translation: CASSLESGVNQPQHF.

V usage is TRBV5-1 and J usage is TRBJ2-7; 8 bases agree with TRBD2. V was pared by 4 bases and J by 4 bases, with 10 bases of the junction left unmatched. CDR3 length equals 15 residues. Looked up from germline, CDR1 is SGHRS and CDR2 is YFSETQ. CDR3 amino acids: CASSTTAGAVYEQYF. CDR3 nucleotide sequence: TGCGCCAGCAGCACTACAGCGGGAGCTGTATACGAGCAGTACTTC.

This clone came up a few times. V usage is TRBV18 and J usage is TRBJ1-1, with TRBD1 matching 7 bases. CDR3 length equals 21 residues. Trimming took 4 bases from V and 2 from J; bases not matched to a gene: 25. Per germline, CDR1 KGHSH and CDR2 LQKENI. This CDR3 reads CASSLLSITGAAFQANTEAFF. The CDR3 DNA reads as TGTGCCAGCTCACTCCTCTCGATTACAGGGGCCGCCTTTCAAGCTAACACTGAAGCTTTCTTT.

This clone has only one observation. The gene calls are TRBV19 and TRBJ1-2, with unresolved D. The CDR3 is made up of 16 amino acids. Trimming removed 5 bases from V and 7 bases from J, with 23 bases in between. CDR1 is LNHDA, CDR2 SQIVND, per germline (reference sequence). CDR3 DNA sequence: TGTGCCAGTAGTGACCCGTCCGCAGGCCAAGTGGGTGGCTACACCTTC. Its protein product is CASSDPSAGQVGGYTF.

This clone occurred once. The V gene is TRBV9, the J gene TRBJ1-1; 9 nucleotides line up with TRBD1. Trimming cost V 3 bases and J 1 base; bases outside gene matches: 10. CDR1 and CDR2 (germline): SGDLS, YYNGEE. This CDR3 comprises 17 residues. The CDR3 DNA reads as TGTGCCAGCAGCGCAAGAACAGGGGGCCCTTCGAACACTGAAGCTTTCTTT. Its protein product is CASSARTGGPSNTEAFF.

V usage is TRBV27 and J usage is TRBJ2-7, with a weak D call TRBD1 (5 bases). This CDR3 region has 11 residues. V was clipped by 10 bases and J by 1 base, with 8 bases between them. CDR1 and CDR2 from the germline V gene are MNHEY and SMNVEV (reference sequence). CDR3 DNA sequence: TGTGCCACAGGGATGTCCTACGAGCAGTACTTC. It yields the protein CATGMSYEQYF.

In nucleotides, the CDR3 is TGTGCCAGCAGCAAAGTGGACTTACCTGGAAACACCATATATTTT. It specifies CASSKVDLPGNTIYF. The V call is TRBV21-1, the J call TRBJ1-3. TRBV21-1 is flagged as a pseudogene. CDR3 size: 15 residues.

This chain connects TRBV6-4 to TRBJ1-1; tentatively, D is TRBD1 (5 bases). CDR3 length equals 13 residues. Germline CDR1 MRHNA, CDR2 SNTAGT. The V and J ends lost 4 bases and 1 base respectively, with 7 bases between them. DNA for the CDR3: TGTGCCAGCAGTGCCCAGGGGAACACTGAAGCTTTCTTT. Residues: CASSAQGNTEAFF.